Detailed here is one T cell receptor (beta chain). J was trimmed by 3 bases and V by 3 bases; bases with no gene match: 9. Germline loops: CDR1 DFQATT, CDR2 SNEGSKA (reference sequence). The length of the CDR3 is 17 residues. The data were obtained in a study of human T cells and chemical hapten exposure. Study details: Each patient's scalp received weekly diphenylcyclopropenone throughout the approximately 22-week study.

Time point given: patch test 1, 2 weeks after DPC sensitization. The treatment was: therapeutic diphenylcyclopropenone sensitization with weekly scalp DPC. Total RNA came from unfractionated whole blood. MiXCR, run by TCRdb on the RACE reads, gives a single entry per CDR3 protein. The sample has just under 350,000 distinct CDR3 sequences; under 9% are singletons. This clonotype originated in a woman younger than 30 with alopecia areata. Some clones in this sample may be carry-over from other donors' samples. The chain recombines TRBV20-1 with TRBJ2-5, with TRBD2 matching 14 bases. Specimen: whole blood, collected in connection with sensitization to the hapten diphenylcyclopropenone (DPC). The DNA of the CDR3 is TGCAGTGCTAGGAGGACTAGCGGGGGGCGTTCCAAAGAGACCCAGTACTTC. Its translation: CSARRTSGGRSKETQYF.